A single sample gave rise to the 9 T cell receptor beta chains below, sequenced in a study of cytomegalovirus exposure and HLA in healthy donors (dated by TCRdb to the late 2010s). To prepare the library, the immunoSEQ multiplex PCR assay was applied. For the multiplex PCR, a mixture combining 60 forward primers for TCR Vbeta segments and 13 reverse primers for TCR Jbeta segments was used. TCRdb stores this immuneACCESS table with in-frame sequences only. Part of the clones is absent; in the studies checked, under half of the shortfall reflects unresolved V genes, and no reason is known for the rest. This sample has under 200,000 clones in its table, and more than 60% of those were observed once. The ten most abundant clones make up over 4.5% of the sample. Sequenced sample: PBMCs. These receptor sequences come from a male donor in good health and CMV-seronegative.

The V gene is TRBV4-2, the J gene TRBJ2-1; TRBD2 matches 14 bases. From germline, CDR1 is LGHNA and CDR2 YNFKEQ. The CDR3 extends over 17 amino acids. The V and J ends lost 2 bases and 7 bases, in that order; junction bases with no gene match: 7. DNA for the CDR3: TGTGCCAGCAGCCAACCCCAGGGGACTAGCGGGAGTAATGAGCAGTTCTTC. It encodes CASSQPQGTSGSNEQFF.

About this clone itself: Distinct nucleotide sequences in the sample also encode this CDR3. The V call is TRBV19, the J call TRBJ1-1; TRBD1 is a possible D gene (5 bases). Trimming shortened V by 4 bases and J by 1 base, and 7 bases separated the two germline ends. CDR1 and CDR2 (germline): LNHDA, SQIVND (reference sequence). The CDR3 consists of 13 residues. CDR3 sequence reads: CASSTTGNTEAFF. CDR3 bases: TGTGCCAGTAGTACTACAGGGAACACTGAAGCTTTCTTT.

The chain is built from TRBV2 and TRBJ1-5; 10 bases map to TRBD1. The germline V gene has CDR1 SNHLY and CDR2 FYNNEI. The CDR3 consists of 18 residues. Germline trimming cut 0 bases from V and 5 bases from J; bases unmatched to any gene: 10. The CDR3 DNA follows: TGTGCCAGCAGTGAAGCGCTTCGGGGGACAGGGGCCTATCAGCCCCAGCATTTT. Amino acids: CASSEALRGTGAYQPQHF.

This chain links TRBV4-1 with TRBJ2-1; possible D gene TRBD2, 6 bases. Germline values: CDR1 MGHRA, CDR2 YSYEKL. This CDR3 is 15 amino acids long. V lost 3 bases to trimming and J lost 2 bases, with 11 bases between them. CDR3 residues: CASSQVAAPYNEQFF. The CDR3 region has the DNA TGCGCCAGCAGCCAGGTAGCGGCCCCCTACAATGAGCAGTTCTTC.

In nucleotides, the CDR3 is TGTGCCAGCAGCTACCGGGGGGCTGGTTACAATGAGCAGTTCTTC. Its protein is CASSYRGAGYNEQFF. J is TRBJ2-1 and V is TRBV7-8; perhaps TRBD2 as D (7 bases). This CDR3 has 15 amino acids. Trimming left V 4 bases short and J 4 bases short, with 14 bases between. Germline values: CDR1 SGHVS, CDR2 FQNEAQ.

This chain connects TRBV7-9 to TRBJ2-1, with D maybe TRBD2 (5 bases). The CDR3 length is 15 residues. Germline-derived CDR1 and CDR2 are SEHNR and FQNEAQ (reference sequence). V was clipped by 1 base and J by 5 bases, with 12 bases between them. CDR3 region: CASSLGRGADNEQFF. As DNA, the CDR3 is TGTGCCAGCAGCTTAGGTCGGGGAGCTGACAATGAGCAGTTCTTC.

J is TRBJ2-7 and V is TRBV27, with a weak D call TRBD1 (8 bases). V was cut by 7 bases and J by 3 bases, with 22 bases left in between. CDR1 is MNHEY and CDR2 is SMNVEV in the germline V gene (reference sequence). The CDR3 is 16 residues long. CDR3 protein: CASKQMGGTGLYEQYF. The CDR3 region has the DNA TGTGCCAGCAAACAGATGGGGGGGACAGGACTCTACGAGCAGTACTTC.

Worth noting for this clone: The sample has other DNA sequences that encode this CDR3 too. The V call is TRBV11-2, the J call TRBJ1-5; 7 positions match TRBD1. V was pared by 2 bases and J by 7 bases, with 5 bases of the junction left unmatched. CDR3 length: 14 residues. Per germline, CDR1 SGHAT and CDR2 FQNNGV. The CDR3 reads CASSLTAGGQPQHF. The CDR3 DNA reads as TGTGCCAGCAGCTTAACGGCAGGGGGACAGCCCCAGCATTTT.

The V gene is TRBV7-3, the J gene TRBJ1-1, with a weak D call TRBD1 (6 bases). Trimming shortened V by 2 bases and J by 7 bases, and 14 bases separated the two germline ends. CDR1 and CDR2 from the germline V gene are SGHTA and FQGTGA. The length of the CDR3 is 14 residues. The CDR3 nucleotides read TGTGCCAGCAGCTTACGGGGGCGCGGGAGTGAAGCTTTCTTT. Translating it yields CASSLRGRGSEAFF.